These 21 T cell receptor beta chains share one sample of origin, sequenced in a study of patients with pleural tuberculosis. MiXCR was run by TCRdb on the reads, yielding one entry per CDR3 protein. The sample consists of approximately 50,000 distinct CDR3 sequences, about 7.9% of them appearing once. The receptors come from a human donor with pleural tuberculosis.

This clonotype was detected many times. The DNA of the CDR3 is TGTGCCAGCAGCGTAGGACTAGCTCTAGAGCAGTTCTTC. This gives the protein CASSVGLALEQFF. The chain uses TRBV9 and TRBJ2-1; 7 bases fit TRBD2. Germline CDR1 is SGDLS and CDR2 is YYNGEE. This CDR3 region has 13 residues. Unmatched junction bases numbered 4, after V lost 0 bases and J lost 10 bases.

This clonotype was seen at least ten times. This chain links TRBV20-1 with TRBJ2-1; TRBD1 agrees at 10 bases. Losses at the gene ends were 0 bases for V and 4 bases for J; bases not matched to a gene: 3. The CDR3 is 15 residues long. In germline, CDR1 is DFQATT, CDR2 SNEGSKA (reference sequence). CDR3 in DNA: TGCAGTGCTAGAGATGACAGGGGGCTGTACAATGAGCAGTTCTTC. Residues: CSARDDRGLYNEQFF.

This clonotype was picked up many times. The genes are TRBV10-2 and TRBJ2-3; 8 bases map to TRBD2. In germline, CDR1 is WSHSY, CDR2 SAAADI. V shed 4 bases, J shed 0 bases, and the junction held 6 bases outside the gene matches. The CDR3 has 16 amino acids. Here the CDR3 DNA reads TGCGCCAGCAGTGCACTAGCGGTCTCTAGCACAGATACGCAGTATTTT. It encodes CASSALAVSSTDTQYF.

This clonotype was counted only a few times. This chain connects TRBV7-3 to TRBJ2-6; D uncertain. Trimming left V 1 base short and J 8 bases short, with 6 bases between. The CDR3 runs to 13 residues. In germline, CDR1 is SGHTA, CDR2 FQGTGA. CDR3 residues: CASSLRPSNVLTF. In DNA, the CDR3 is TGTGCCAGCAGCTTAAGGCCCTCCAACGTCCTGACTTTC.

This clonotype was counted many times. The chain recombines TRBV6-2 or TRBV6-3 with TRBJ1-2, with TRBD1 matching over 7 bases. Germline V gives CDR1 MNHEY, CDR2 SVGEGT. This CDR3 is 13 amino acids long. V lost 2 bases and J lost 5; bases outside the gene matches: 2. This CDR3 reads CASSYGTDYGYTF. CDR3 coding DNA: TGTGCCAGCAGTTACGGGACAGATTATGGCTACACCTTC.

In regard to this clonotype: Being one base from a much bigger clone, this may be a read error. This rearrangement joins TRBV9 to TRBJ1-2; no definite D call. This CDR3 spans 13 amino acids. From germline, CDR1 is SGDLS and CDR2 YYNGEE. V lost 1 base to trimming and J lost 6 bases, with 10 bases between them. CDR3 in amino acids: CASSVTEFHGYTF. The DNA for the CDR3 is TGTGCCAGCAGCGTAACGGAGTTCCATGGCTACACCTTC.

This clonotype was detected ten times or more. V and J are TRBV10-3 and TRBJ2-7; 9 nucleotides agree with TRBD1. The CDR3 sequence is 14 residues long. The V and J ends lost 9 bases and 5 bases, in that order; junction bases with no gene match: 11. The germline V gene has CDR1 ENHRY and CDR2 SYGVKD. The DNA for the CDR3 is TGTGCCATAACGTCCGGGACAGGGATCAACGAGCAGTACTTC. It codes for CAITSGTGINEQYF.

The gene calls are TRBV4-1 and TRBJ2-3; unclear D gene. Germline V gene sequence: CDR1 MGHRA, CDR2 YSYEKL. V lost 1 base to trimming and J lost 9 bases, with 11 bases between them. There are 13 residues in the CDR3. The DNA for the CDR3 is TGCGCCAGCAGCCAAGTGCCGACGGAAACGCAGTATTTT. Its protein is CASSQVPTETQYF.

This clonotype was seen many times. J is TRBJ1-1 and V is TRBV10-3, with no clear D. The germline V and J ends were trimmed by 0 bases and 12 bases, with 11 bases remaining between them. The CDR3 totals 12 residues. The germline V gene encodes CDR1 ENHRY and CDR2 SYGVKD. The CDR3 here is CAISESNGGTFF. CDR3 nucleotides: TGTGCCATCAGTGAGTCGAACGGTGGGACTTTCTTT.

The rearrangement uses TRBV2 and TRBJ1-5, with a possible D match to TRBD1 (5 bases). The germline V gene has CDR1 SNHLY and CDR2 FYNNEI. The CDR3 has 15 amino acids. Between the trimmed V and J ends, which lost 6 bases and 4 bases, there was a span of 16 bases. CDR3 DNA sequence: TGTGCCAGCAGCGGGGAGGGGCAACAAAATCAGCCCCAGCATTTT. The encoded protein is CASSGEGQQNQPQHF.

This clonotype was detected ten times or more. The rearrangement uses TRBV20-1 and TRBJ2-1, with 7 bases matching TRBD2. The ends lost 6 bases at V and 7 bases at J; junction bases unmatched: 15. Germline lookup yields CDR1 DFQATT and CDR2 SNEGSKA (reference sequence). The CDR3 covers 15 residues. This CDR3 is CSARAGTSITNEQFF. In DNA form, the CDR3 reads TGCAGTGCACGAGCGGGGACCAGTATAACAAATGAGCAGTTCTTC.

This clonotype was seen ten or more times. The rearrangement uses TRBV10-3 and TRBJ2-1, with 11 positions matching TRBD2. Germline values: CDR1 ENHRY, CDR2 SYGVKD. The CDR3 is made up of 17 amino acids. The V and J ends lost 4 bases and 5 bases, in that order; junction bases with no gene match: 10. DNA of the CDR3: TGTGCCATCAGTGTTGCACTAGCGGGAGTCCAGAACAATGAGCAGTTCTTC. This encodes CAISVALAGVQNNEQFF.

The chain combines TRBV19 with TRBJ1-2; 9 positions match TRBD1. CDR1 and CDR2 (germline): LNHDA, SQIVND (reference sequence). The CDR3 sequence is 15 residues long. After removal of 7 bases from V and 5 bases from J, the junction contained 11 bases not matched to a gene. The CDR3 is CASTTKSGTGYGYTF. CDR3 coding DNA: TGTGCCAGTACCACCAAGTCAGGGACAGGGTATGGCTACACCTTC.

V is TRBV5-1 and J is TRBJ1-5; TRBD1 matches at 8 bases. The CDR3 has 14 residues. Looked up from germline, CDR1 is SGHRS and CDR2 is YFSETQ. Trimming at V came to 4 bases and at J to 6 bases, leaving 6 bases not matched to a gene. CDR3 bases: TGCGCCAGCAGCGATACAGGGGGTGGTCAGCCCCAGCATTTT. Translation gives CASSDTGGGQPQHF. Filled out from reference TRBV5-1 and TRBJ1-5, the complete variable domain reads KAGVTQTPRYLIKTRGQQVTLSCSPISGHRSVSWYQQTPGQGLQFLFEYFSETQRNKGNFPGRFSGRQFSNSRSEMNVSTLELGDSALYLCASSDTGGGQPQHFGDGTRLSIL.

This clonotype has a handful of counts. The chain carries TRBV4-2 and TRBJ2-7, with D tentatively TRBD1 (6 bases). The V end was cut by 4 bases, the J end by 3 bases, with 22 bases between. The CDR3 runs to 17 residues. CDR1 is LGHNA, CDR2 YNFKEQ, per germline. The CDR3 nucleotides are TGTGCCAGCAGCCCCCTAACAGGGACAAACCAATACTACGAGCAGTACGTC. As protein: CASSPLTGTNQYYEQYV.

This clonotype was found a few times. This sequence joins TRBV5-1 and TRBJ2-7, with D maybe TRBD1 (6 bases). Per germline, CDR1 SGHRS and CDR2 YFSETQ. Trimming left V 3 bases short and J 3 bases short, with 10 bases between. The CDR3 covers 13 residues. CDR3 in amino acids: CASSWDKNYEQYF. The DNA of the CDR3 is TGCGCCAGCAGCTGGGACAAAAACTACGAGCAGTACTTC.

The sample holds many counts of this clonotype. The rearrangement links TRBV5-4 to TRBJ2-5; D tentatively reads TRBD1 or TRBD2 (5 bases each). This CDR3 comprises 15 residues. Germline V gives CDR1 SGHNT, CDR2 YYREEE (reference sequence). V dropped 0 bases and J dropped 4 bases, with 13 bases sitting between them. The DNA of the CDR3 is TGTGCCAGCAGCTTGGTTGGGGGAACCTCAGAGACCCAGTACTTC. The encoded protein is CASSLVGGTSETQYF.

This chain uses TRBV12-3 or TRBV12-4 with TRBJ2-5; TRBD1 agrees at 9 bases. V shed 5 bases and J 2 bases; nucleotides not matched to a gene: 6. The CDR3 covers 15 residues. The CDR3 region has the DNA TGTGCCAGCAGTACCCTGGACAGGGGACAAGAGACCCAGTACTTC. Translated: CASSTLDRGQETQYF.

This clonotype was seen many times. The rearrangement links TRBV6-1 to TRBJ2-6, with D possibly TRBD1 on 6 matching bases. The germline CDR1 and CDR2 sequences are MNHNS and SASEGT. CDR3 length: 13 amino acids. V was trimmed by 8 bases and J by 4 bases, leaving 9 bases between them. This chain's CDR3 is CASSQGGANVLTF. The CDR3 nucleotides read TGTGCCAGCTCTCAGGGGGGGGCCAACGTCCTGACTTTC.

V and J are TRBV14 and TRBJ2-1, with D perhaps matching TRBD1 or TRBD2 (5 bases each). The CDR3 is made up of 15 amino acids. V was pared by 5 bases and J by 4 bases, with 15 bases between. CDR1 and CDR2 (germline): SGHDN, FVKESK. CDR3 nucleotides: TGTGCCAGCAGCGCCCTGCAGGGAGTGTACAATGAGCAGTTCTTC. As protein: CASSALQGVYNEQFF. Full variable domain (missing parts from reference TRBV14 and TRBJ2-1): EAGVTQFPSHSVIEKGQTVTLRCDPISGHDNLYWYRRVMGKEIKFLLHFVKESKQDESGMPNNRFLAERTGGTYSTLKVQPAELEDSGVYFCASSALQGVYNEQFFGPGTRLTVL.

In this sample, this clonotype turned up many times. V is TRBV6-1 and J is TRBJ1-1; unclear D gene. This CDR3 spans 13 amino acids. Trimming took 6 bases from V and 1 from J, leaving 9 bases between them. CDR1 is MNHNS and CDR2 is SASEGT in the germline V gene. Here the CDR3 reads CASRWTENTEAFF. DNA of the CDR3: TGTGCCAGCAGATGGACTGAGAACACTGAAGCTTTCTTT.